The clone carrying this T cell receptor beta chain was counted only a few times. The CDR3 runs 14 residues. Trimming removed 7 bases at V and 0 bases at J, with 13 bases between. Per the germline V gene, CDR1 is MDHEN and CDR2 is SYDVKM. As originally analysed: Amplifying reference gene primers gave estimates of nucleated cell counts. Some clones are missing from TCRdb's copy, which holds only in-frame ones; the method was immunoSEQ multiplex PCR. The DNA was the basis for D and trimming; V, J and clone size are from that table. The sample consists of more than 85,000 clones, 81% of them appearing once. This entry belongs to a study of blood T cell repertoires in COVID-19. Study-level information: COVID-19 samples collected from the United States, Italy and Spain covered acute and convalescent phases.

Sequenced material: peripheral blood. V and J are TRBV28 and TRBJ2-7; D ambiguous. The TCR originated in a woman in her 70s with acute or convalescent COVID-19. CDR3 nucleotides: TGTGCCAGCATCCCCTCAGGTCCCTCCTACGAGCAGTACTTC. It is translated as CASIPSGPSYEQYF.